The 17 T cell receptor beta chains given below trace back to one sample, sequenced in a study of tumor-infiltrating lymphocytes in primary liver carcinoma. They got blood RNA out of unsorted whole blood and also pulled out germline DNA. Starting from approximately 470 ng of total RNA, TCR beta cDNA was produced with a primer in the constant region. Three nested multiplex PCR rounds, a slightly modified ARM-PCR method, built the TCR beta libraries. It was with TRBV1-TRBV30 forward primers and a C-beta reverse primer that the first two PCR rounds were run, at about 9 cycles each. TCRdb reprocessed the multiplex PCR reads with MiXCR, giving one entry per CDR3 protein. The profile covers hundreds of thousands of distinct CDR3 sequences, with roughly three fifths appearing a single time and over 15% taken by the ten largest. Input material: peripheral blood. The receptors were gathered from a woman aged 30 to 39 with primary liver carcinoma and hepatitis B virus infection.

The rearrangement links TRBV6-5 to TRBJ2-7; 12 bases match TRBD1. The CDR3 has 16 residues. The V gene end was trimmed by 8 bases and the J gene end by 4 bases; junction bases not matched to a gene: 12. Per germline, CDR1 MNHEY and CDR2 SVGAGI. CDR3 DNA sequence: TGTGCCAGCGGCAACAACCGGGACAGGGGGCTGTACGAGCAGTACTTC. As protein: CASGNNRDRGLYEQYF.

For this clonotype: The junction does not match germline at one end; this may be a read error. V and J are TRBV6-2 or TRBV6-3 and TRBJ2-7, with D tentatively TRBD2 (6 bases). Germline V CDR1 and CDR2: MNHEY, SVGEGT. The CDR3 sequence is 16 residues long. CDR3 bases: TGTGCCTGCAGTCCCCGGAGGGGACGGGTCTCCTACGAGCAGTACTTC. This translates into CACSPRRGRVSYEQYF.

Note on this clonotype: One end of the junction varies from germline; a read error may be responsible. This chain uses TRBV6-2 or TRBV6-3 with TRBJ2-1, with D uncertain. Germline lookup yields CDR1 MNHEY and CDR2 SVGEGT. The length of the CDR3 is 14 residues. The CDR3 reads CASSYSSNYNEQFF. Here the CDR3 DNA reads TGCGCCAGCAGTTACTCGTCCAACTACAATGAGCAGTTCTTC.

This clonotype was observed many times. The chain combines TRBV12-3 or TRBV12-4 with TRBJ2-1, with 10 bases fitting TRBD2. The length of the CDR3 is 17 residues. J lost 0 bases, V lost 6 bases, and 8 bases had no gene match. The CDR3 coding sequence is TGTGCCAGCAGCCCTCATAGCGGGAGGAGCTCCTACAATGAGCAGTTCTTC. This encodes CASSPHSGRSSYNEQFF.

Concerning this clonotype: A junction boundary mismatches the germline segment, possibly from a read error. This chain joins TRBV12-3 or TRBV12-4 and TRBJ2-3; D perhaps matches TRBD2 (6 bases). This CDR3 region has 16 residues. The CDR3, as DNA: TGTGCCAGCAGCTCCAGTGTGGGGGGAACCACAGATACACAGTATTTT. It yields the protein CASSSSVGGTTDTQYF.

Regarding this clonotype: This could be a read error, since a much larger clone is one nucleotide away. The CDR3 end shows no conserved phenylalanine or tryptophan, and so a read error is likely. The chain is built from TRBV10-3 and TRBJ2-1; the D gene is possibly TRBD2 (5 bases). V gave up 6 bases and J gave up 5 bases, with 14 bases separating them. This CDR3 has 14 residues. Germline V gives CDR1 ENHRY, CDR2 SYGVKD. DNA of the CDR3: TGTGCCATCAGGGGCCAGCGGAGCAACAATGAGCAGTTCCTC. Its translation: CAIRGQRSNNEQFL.

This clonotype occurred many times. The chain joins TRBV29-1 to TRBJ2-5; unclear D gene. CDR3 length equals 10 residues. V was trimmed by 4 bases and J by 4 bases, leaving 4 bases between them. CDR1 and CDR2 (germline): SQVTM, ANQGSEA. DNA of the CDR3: TGCAGCGTTGTTGGAGAGACCCAGTACTTC. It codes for CSVVGETQYF.

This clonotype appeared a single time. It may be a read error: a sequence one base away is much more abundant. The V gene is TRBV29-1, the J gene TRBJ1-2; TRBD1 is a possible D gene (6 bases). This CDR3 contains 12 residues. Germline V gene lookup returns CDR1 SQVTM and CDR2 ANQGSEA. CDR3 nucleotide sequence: TGCAGCGTTGAGCAGGGGACCTATGGCTACGCCTTC. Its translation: CSVEQGTYGYAF.

DNA of the CDR3: TGTGCCAGCAGCTTAATTGAGGACACCGGGGAGCTGTTTTTT. Translation gives CASSLIEDTGELFF. This rearrangement joins TRBV7-9 to TRBJ2-2; no firm D call. Germline V CDR1 and CDR2: SEHNR, FQNEAQ (reference sequence). Trimming cost V 2 bases and J 3 bases, with 7 bases left between them. CDR3 length equals 14 residues.

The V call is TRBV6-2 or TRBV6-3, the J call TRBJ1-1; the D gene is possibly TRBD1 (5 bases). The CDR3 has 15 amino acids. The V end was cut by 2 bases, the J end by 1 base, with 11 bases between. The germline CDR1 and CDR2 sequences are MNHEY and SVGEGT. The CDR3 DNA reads TGTGCCAGCAGTTACCAGGGAAGGTCGAACACTGAAGCTTTCTTT. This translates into CASSYQGRSNTEAFF.

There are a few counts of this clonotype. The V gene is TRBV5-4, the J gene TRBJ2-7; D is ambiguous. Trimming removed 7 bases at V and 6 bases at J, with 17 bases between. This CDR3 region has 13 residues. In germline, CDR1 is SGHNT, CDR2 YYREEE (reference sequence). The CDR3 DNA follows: TGTGCCAGCTCCTACATAGGAGACACCGAGCAGTACTTC. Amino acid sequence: CASSYIGDTEQYF.

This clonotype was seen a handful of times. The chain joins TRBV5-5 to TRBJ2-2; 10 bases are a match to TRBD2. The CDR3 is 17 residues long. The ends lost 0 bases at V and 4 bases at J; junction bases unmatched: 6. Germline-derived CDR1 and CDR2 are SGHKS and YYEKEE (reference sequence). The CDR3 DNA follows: TGTGCCAGCAGCTTGGGAGCTAGCGGGAGTCCCACCGGGGAGCTGTTTTTT. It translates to CASSLGASGSPTGELFF.

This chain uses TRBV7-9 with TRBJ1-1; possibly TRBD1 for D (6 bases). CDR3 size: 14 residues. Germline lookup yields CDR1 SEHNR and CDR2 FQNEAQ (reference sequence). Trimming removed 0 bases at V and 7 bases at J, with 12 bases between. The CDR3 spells CASSLAGQGLEAFF. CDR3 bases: TGTGCCAGCAGCTTAGCAGGGCAGGGGCTTGAAGCTTTCTTT.

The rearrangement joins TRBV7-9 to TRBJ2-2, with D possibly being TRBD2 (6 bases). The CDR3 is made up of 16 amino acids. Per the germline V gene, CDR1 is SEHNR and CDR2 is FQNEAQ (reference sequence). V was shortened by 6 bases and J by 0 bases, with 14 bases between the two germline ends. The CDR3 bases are TGTGCCAGCAGACCAGTCCGGGGGACGAACACCGGGGAGCTGTTTTTT. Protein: CASRPVRGTNTGELFF. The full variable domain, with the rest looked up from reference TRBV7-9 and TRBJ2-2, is DTGVSQNPRHKITKRGQNVTFRCDPISEHNRLYWYRQTLGQGPEFLTYFQNEAQLEKSRLLSDRFSAERPKGSFSTLEIQRTEQGDSAMYLCASRPVRGTNTGELFFGEGSRLTVL.

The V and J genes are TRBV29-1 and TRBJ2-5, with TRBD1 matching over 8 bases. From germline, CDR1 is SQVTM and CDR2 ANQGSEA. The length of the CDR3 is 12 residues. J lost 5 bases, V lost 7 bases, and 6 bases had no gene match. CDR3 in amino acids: CSGRTGMETQYF. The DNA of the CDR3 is TGCAGCGGCCGGACAGGGATGGAGACCCAGTACTTC.

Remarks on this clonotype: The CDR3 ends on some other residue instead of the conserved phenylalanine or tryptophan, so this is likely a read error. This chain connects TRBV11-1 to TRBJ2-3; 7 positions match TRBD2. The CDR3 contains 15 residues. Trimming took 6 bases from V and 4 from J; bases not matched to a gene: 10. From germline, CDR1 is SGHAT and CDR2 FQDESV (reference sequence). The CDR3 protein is CASSQAGRMADTQYL. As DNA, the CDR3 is TGTGCCAGCAGTCAAGCGGGAAGGATGGCAGATACGCAGTATTTG.

The CDR3 here is CASDPDGQGNEQFF. CDR3 bases: TGCGCCAGCGACCCGGACGGACAAGGCAATGAGCAGTTCTTC. The rearrangement joins TRBV4-3 to TRBJ2-1; D is perhaps TRBD1 (5 bases). The CDR3 loop spans 14 amino acids. The V end was cut by 8 bases, the J end by 6 bases, with 17 bases between. Per the germline V gene, CDR1 is LGHNA and CDR2 is YSLEER.